This T cell receptor (beta chain) emerged from a study of cytomegalovirus exposure and HLA in healthy donors. On the study more broadly: About 85 million unique TCR sequences came from HLA-typed donors in an early release.

The PCR contained 60 Vbeta and 13 Jbeta primers. Generated by immunoSEQ multiplex PCR, the TCRdb table keeps only in-frame clones and is missing some. The sample carries approximately 150,000 clones, about four fifths recorded once. Study-wide results and limits: An apparent linkage of common viral pathogens to several of the most significant clusters emerged in a later analysis. Altogether, 170 or so TCR beta chains were recorded as cytomegalovirus-associated. One cluster of highly shared sequence variants probably arose as a sequencing artifact.

About this clone itself: Its antigen is unidentified.

Germline values: CDR1 SGHRS, CDR2 YFSETQ. V was shortened by 1 base and J by 4 bases, with 13 bases between the two germline ends. The length of the CDR3 is 15 residues. The chain is built from TRBV5-1 and TRBJ2-3; D is ambiguous. The receptor was derived from a man aged 25 to 45 in good health and CMV-seropositive. Input material: PBMCs. CDR3 in DNA: TGCGCCAGCAGCTTGTCTGGAAAGGCGGCAGATACGCAGTATTTT. Translation: CASSLSGKAADTQYF.